Listed here are 26 T cell receptor beta chains from one sample, sequenced in a study of T cells after yellow fever vaccination. TCRdb re-called the 5' RACE reads through MiXCR, storing one row per CDR3 protein. In the table there are 350,000 to 450,000 distinct CDR3 sequences, about 17% of which are singletons. Sequencing used PBMCs, obtained before the yellow fever booster vaccination. All receptors come from a man aged 18 to 35 who received the YFV17D yellow fever vaccine.

Many counts were recorded for this clonotype. The CDR3, as DNA: TGCGCCAGCAGCTTGGCTGGTGATGAGCAGTTCTTC. Its translation: CASSLAGDEQFF. This chain joins TRBV5-1 and TRBJ2-1; D gene uncertain. Germline V gene data show CDR1 as SGHRS and CDR2 as YFSETQ. The CDR3 loop spans 12 amino acids. The germline V and J ends were trimmed by 0 bases and 8 bases, with 6 bases remaining between them.

This clonotype was seen a few times. The rearrangement joins TRBV5-1 to TRBJ2-7; unclear D gene. Germline loops: CDR1 SGHRS, CDR2 YFSETQ. V was clipped by 0 bases and J by 2 bases, with 18 bases between them. The CDR3 covers 17 residues. CDR3 amino acids: CASSLESLTRAPYEQYF. The CDR3 DNA reads TGCGCCAGCAGCTTGGAATCCCTGACAAGGGCCCCCTACGAGCAGTACTTC.

The rearrangement joins TRBV7-9 to TRBJ2-1; 9 bases fit TRBD2. With 6 bases clipped from V and 7 bases from J, the junction kept 13 bases outside the gene matches. Germline lookup yields CDR1 SEHNR and CDR2 FQNEAQ (reference sequence). The CDR3 is 16 residues long. The CDR3 nucleotides read TGTGCCAGCAGTGGCCTAGCGGGGATCATACGGAATGAGCAGTTCTTC. Protein: CASSGLAGIIRNEQFF.

This chain links TRBV6-5 with TRBJ1-3, with unresolved D. CDR1 MNHEY and CDR2 SVGAGI come from the germline V gene. Trimming pared 10 bases from V and 0 bases from J, leaving 13 bases between. This CDR3 spans 14 amino acids. The DNA for the CDR3 is TGTGCCACCCAGCCCCATTACTCTGGAAACACCATATATTTT. Translating it yields CATQPHYSGNTIYF.

This clonotype was seen a handful of times. The chain carries TRBV5-1 and TRBJ2-7; unclear D gene. Germline CDR1 and CDR2: SGHRS and YFSETQ. The V end lost 0 bases, the J end lost 3 bases, and 13 bases lay between the germline ends. This CDR3 region has 15 residues. CDR3 coding DNA: TGCGCCAGCAGCTTGGGAGAGAGTTCTTACTACGAGCAGTACGTC. Translation gives CASSLGESSYYEQYV.

The chain employs TRBV6-2 or TRBV6-3 and TRBJ2-3; D ambiguous. Between the trimmed V and J ends, which lost 7 bases and 6 bases, there was a span of 11 bases. Germline V gives CDR1 MNHEY, CDR2 SVGEGT. The CDR3 has 12 residues. CDR3 bases: TGTGCCAGCAACAACCTAGTGGATACGCAGTATTTT. It specifies CASNNLVDTQYF.

J is TRBJ2-3 and V is TRBV25-1, with D maybe TRBD2 (7 bases). The CDR3 contains 16 residues. V was shortened by 3 bases and J by 2 bases, with 15 bases between the two germline ends. In germline, CDR1 is MGHDK, CDR2 SYGVNS. The CDR3 loop is CASSEGGGLFTDTQYF. CDR3 nucleotides: TGTGCCAGCAGTGAGGGAGGGGGATTATTCACAGATACGCAGTATTTT.

The chain joins TRBV29-1 to TRBJ1-1; 8 bases fit TRBD1. Germline V lookup: CDR1 SQVTM, CDR2 ANQGSEA. The CDR3 loop spans 12 amino acids. The V segment lost 6 bases and the J segment 5 bases; nucleotides outside the gene matches: 5. The CDR3 sequence: CSVGRTGTEAFF. The CDR3 region has the DNA TGCAGCGTCGGACGGACAGGGACTGAAGCTTTCTTT.

This clonotype has a handful of counts. The chain links TRBV7-9 to TRBJ2-1; 10 bases agree with TRBD1. The CDR3 totals 15 residues. CDR1 and CDR2 from the germline V gene are SEHNR and FQNEAQ (reference sequence). The junction had 8 bases not matched to a gene; V was cut back by 3 bases and J by 9 bases. This CDR3 is CASSFGQGVLGEQFF. The CDR3, as DNA: TGTGCCAGCAGCTTCGGACAGGGGGTGCTTGGTGAGCAGTTCTTC. The full variable domain, completed using reference TRBV7-9 and TRBJ2-1, is DTGVSQNPRHKITKRGQNVTFRCDPISEHNRLYWYRQTLGQGPEFLTYFQNEAQLEKSRLLSDRFSAERPKGSFSTLEIQRTEQGDSAMYLCASSFGQGVLGEQFFGPGTRLTVL.

This clonotype was seen a handful of times. The rearrangement links TRBV5-1 to TRBJ1-1, with D possibly matching TRBD1 (6 bases). The CDR3 has 12 amino acids. Looked up from germline, CDR1 is SGHRS and CDR2 is YFSETQ. V lost 0 bases, J lost 11 bases, and 11 bases lay in between. CDR3 DNA: TGCGCCAGCAGCTTGGTGGCAGGGGCTGCTTTCTTT. The encoded protein is CASSLVAGAAFF.

This clonotype has more than one count but fewer than ten. The rearrangement uses TRBV20-1 and TRBJ2-1; D possibly corresponds to TRBD2 (5 bases). In germline, CDR1 is DFQATT, CDR2 SNEGSKA (reference sequence). Trimming removed 0 bases at V and 8 bases at J, with 8 bases between. The CDR3 has 12 amino acids. CDR3 in amino acids: CSAREEGHEQFF. The CDR3, as DNA: TGCAGTGCTAGAGAAGAGGGCCATGAGCAGTTCTTC.

The chain combines TRBV7-3 with TRBJ2-1; TRBD2 is a possible D gene (6 bases). Trimming pared 4 bases from V and 5 bases from J, leaving 9 bases between. This CDR3 spans 13 amino acids. Germline CDR1 SGHTA, CDR2 FQGTGA. CDR3 DNA sequence: TGTGCCAGCAGCTGGGGGGTCCACAATGAGCAGTTCTTC. The encoded protein is CASSWGVHNEQFF.

CDR3 bases: TGTGCCAGCAGCTTGGCTGAGACAGTTCAGTACTTC. It yields the protein CASSLAETVQYF. The chain joins TRBV5-6 to TRBJ2-4; possibly TRBD1 for D (5 bases). Per germline, CDR1 SGHDT and CDR2 YYEEEE. The CDR3 loop spans 12 amino acids. The ends were cut back, 0 bases at V and 11 bases at J, with 9 bases in the middle.

The V gene is TRBV5-1, the J gene TRBJ2-5, with TRBD2 matching 8 bases. V lost 1 base and J lost 2; bases outside the gene matches: 7. CDR1 is SGHRS, CDR2 YFSETQ, per germline. CDR3 length equals 16 residues. This CDR3 reads CASSLSSSGVQETQYF. Here the CDR3 DNA reads TGCGCCAGCAGCTTGTCCAGTAGCGGGGTACAAGAGACCCAGTACTTC.

This clonotype was counted a few times. The chain carries TRBV6-1 and TRBJ1-2, with TRBD1 as a possible D gene (5 bases). The length of the CDR3 is 15 residues. Trimming left V 4 bases short and J 11 bases short, with 23 bases between. Per germline, CDR1 MNHNS and CDR2 SASEGT. For the CDR3, the DNA is TGTGCCAGCAGTGCGCCTTTCCGGGACCTGGCGATTTACACCTTC. This codes for CASSAPFRDLAIYTF.

In DNA form, the CDR3 reads TGTGCCACCAGCAGAGACTCAGGGGGTGGTGAAGCTTTCTTT. Amino acids: CATSRDSGGGEAFF. V is TRBV15 and J is TRBJ1-1, with TRBD1 matching 7 bases. The CDR3 is 14 residues long. From germline, CDR1 is LNHNV and CDR2 YYDKDF (reference sequence). The junction had 5 bases not matched to a gene; V was cut back by 0 bases and J by 7 bases.

This clonotype was picked up many times. The V call is TRBV6-5, the J call TRBJ2-7; the D call may be TRBD1 or TRBD2 (6 bases each). CDR1 is MNHEY, CDR2 SVGAGI, per germline. Trimming removed 6 bases from V and 1 base from J, with 13 bases in between. The CDR3 totals 14 residues. The CDR3, as DNA: TGTGCCAGCAGATCCGGGGGCGTTTCCTACGAGCAGTACTTC. The encoded protein is CASRSGGVSYEQYF.

The V and J genes are TRBV7-2 and TRBJ2-5; 7 bases fit TRBD2. The germline V gene has CDR1 SGHTA and CDR2 FQGNSA. The CDR3 has 16 amino acids. The junction had 13 bases not matched to a gene; V was cut back by 5 bases and J by 4 bases. CDR3 nucleotide sequence: TGTGCCAGCAGCCCGAGCGGGGCTAACTTAGGAGAGACCCAGTACTTC. Translating it yields CASSPSGANLGETQYF.

This chain connects TRBV5-5 to TRBJ2-3; D is perhaps TRBD1 or TRBD2 (5 bases each). The CDR3 sequence is 16 residues long. Trimming took 4 bases from V and 2 from J, leaving 17 bases between them. The germline gives CDR1 SGHKS, CDR2 YYEKEE (reference sequence). The CDR3 sequence: CASSTNPGTATDTQYF. CDR3 nucleotide sequence: TGTGCCAGCAGCACGAATCCCGGGACCGCCACAGATACGCAGTATTTT.

The chain uses TRBV7-9 and TRBJ1-1; 8 nucleotides align to TRBD1. With V trimmed by 4 bases and J by 3 bases, 10 bases remained unmatched. From germline, CDR1 is SEHNR and CDR2 FQNEAQ (reference sequence). CDR3 size: 16 residues. In nucleotides, the CDR3 is TGTGCCAGCAGCTCACCGCGGACAGGGCTCGACACTGAAGCTTTCTTT. This codes for CASSSPRTGLDTEAFF.

In DNA form, the CDR3 reads TGTGCCAGCAGAAGCAATAGCGGGGGGGCCTACAATGAGCAGTTCTTC. It encodes CASRSNSGGAYNEQFF. The chain has TRBV6-5 and TRBJ2-1, with TRBD2 identical over 11 bases. J lost 2 bases, V lost 6 bases, and 6 bases had no gene match. There are 16 residues in the CDR3. Per the germline V gene, CDR1 is MNHEY and CDR2 is SVGAGI.

The rearrangement joins TRBV25-1 to TRBJ2-7, with D possibly TRBD1 on 5 matching bases. The CDR3 runs to 12 residues. Germline CDR1 MGHDK, CDR2 SYGVNS. Trimming removed 3 bases at V and 3 bases at J, with 6 bases between. The DNA for the CDR3 is TGTGCCAGCAGTGAGACAGTCTACGAGCAGTACTTC. Residues: CASSETVYEQYF.

This chain links TRBV20-1 with TRBJ2-3, with D possibly being TRBD2 (6 bases). Looked up from germline, CDR1 is DFQATT and CDR2 is SNEGSKA (reference sequence). Trimming pared 5 bases from V and 1 base from J, leaving 16 bases between. This CDR3 is 15 amino acids long. In DNA, the CDR3 is TGCAGTGCTGCGGGGCCTAACCTGGGCACAGATACGCAGTATTTT. Amino acids: CSAAGPNLGTDTQYF.

The chain employs TRBV15 and TRBJ2-7, with 7 bases matching TRBD2. With V trimmed by 5 bases and J by 3 bases, 7 bases remained unmatched. Germline CDR1 reads LNHNV; CDR2 reads YYDKDF (reference sequence). The CDR3 has 14 residues. The chain's CDR3 is CATSPHRGDYEQYV. The CDR3 DNA sequence: TGTGCCACCAGCCCCCACCGGGGGGACTACGAGCAGTACGTC.

The V call is TRBV5-1, the J call TRBJ2-5; possibly TRBD2 for D (6 bases). The CDR3 spans 14 residues. V lost 1 base, J lost 4 bases, and 11 bases lay in between. The germline gives CDR1 SGHRS, CDR2 YFSETQ. Here the CDR3 DNA reads TGCGCCAGCAGCTTGTCGGGGGACGGAGAGACCCAGTACTTC. Encoded protein: CASSLSGDGETQYF.

This clonotype was counted ten times or more. One end of the junction fails to match germline, which may point to a read error. This chain links TRBV5-1 with TRBJ2-5; weak D call: TRBD1 (6 bases). This CDR3 has 13 residues. Germline CDR1 and CDR2: SGHRS and YFSETQ. The CDR3 is CASSLQGEETQYF. The CDR3 DNA reads TGTGCCAGCAGCTTACAGGGAGAAGAGACCCAGTACTTC.